A single sample gave rise to the 17 T cell receptor beta chains below, sequenced in a study of blood T cell repertoires in COVID-19. Sequencing was performed with immunoSEQ multiplex PCR; in TCRdb, only in-frame clones are kept and a portion is missing. Here the sample spans roughly 200,000 clones, 70% to 90% being singletons. The sample taken for sequencing was peripheral blood. Source of these receptors: an older person with COVID-19, enrolled during active disease.

The rearrangement uses TRBV5-1 and TRBJ2-7; D is perhaps TRBD1 (5 bases). This CDR3 spans 13 amino acids. The germline V and J ends were trimmed by 0 bases and 5 bases, with 9 bases remaining between them. CDR1 SGHRS and CDR2 YFSETQ come from the germline V gene. The CDR3 here is CASSLALQDEQYF. The CDR3 DNA is TGCGCCAGCAGCTTGGCCCTACAGGACGAGCAGTACTTC.

This clone was detected once. J is TRBJ1-3 and V is TRBV6-2 or TRBV6-3; no reliable D call. The V end lost 5 bases, the J end lost 1 base, and 3 bases lay between the germline ends. This CDR3 comprises 12 residues. Germline CDR1 is MNHEY and CDR2 is SVGEGT. The CDR3 sequence is CASSPSGNTIYF. CDR3 DNA sequence: TGTGCCAGCAGTCCGTCTGGAAACACCATATATTTT.

This clone was seen once. The V gene is TRBV6-2 or TRBV6-3, the J gene TRBJ2-3; D call uncertain. Germline loops: CDR1 MNHEY, CDR2 SVGEGT. The CDR3 consists of 14 residues. V was shortened by 2 bases and J by 7 bases, with 13 bases between the two germline ends. CDR3 protein: CASSYDLARHTQYF. CDR3 sequence (DNA): TGTGCCAGCAGTTACGATCTGGCTAGGCATACGCAGTATTTT.

The gene calls are TRBV10-3 and TRBJ2-7; 7 nucleotides line up with TRBD1. V shed 5 bases, J shed 0 bases, and the junction held 4 bases outside the gene matches. The CDR3 is 14 amino acids. CDR1 and CDR2 from the germline V gene are ENHRY and SYGVKD. CDR3 coding DNA: TGTGCCATCAGTTACCGGGACAGCTCCTACGAGCAGTACTTC. It codes for CAISYRDSSYEQYF.

The chain uses TRBV12-5 and TRBJ2-1; the match to TRBD2 covers 13 bases. The CDR3 is made up of 17 amino acids. Trimming at V came to 5 bases and at J to 4 bases, leaving 8 bases not matched to a gene. Looked up from germline, CDR1 is LGHNT and CDR2 is FRNRAP. CDR3 in amino acids: CASGDGTSGIPYNEQFF. DNA of the CDR3: TGTGCTAGTGGTGACGGGACTAGCGGGATTCCTTACAATGAGCAGTTCTTC.

The chain couples TRBV4-3 to TRBJ2-3; 11 nucleotides match TRBD2. The CDR3 runs to 20 residues. Trimming cost V 5 bases and J 0 bases; bases outside gene matches: 16. Per the germline V gene, CDR1 is LGHNA and CDR2 is YSLEER. The DNA for the CDR3 is TGCGCCAGCAGCTACGGACAGACTAGCGGGGACACAGCTAGCACAGATACGCAGTATTTT. It specifies CASSYGQTSGDTASTDTQYF.

The DNA for the CDR3 is TGTGCCAGCAGCAGCAACAGGGGGACGAATTCACCCCTCCACTTT. Amino acids: CASSSNRGTNSPLHF. The chain joins TRBV6-5 to TRBJ1-6, with 8 bases fitting TRBD1. After removal of 6 bases from V and 7 bases from J, the junction contained 8 bases not matched to a gene. The germline CDR1 and CDR2 sequences are MNHEY and SVGAGI. The CDR3 loop spans 15 amino acids.

This rearrangement joins TRBV19 to TRBJ2-1, with D tentatively TRBD1 (6 bases). This CDR3 spans 16 amino acids. V was clipped by 1 base and J by 7 bases, with 17 bases between them. Germline CDR1 and CDR2: LNHDA and SQIVND (reference sequence). CDR3 in DNA: TGTGCCAGTAGTATAGTGCCGCAGACAGGAGGAAATGAGCAGTTCTTC. It specifies CASSIVPQTGGNEQFF.

This clone has just one count. This chain joins TRBV4-1 and TRBJ2-2, with TRBD2 identical over 7 bases. The CDR3 has 17 amino acids. V shed 0 bases and J 0 bases; nucleotides not matched to a gene: 4. Germline CDR1 is MGHRA and CDR2 is YSYEKL. The CDR3 nucleotides read TGCGCCAGCAGCCAAGATTCTGGACTAGCGAACACCGGGGAGCTGTTTTTT. This codes for CASSQDSGLANTGELFF.

V is TRBV5-8 and J is TRBJ2-3; 8 bases match TRBD2. This CDR3 comprises 16 residues. V lost 4 bases and J lost 5; bases outside the gene matches: 12. Looked up from germline, CDR1 is SGHTS and CDR2 is YDEGEE. The CDR3 DNA is TGTGCCAGCAGCCCTACAACACTAGCGGAGGTAGATACGCAGTATTTT. Its translation is CASSPTTLAEVDTQYF.

The chain carries TRBV7-8 and TRBJ2-5, with a possible D match to TRBD2 (5 bases). Germline V gene lookup returns CDR1 SGHVS and CDR2 FQNEAQ. Trimming took off 4 bases at V and 1 base at J, with 16 bases between the two ends. The CDR3 consists of 16 residues. The CDR3 DNA sequence: TGTGCCAGCAGCTCCCCGAGGGCCAGTGCCCAAGAGACCCAGTACTTC. Its translation: CASSSPRASAQETQYF.

The chain joins TRBV28 to TRBJ2-1, with D uncertain. This CDR3 is 14 amino acids long. From germline, CDR1 is MDHEN and CDR2 SYDVKM. Trimming took off 6 bases at V and 4 bases at J, with 13 bases between the two ends. The CDR3: CASSLETRYNEQFF. The CDR3 DNA sequence: TGTGCCAGCAGCCTCGAGACACGTTACAATGAGCAGTTCTTC.

The chain joins TRBV2 to TRBJ2-7; D unresolved. The CDR3 covers 12 residues. The germline V and J ends were trimmed by 4 bases and 2 bases, with 6 bases remaining between them. Germline V lookup: CDR1 SNHLY, CDR2 FYNNEI. CDR3 sequence reads: CASSAGTYEQYF. The CDR3 DNA sequence: TGTGCCAGCAGTGCCGGTACCTACGAGCAGTACTTC.

The V call is TRBV3-1 (or the pseudogene TRBV3-2), the J call TRBJ2-5, with 9 nucleotides matching TRBD2. Per the germline V gene, CDR1 is LGHDT and CDR2 is YNNKEL (reference sequence). The V segment lost 1 base and the J segment 1 base; nucleotides outside the gene matches: 4. This CDR3 is built from 16 residues. CDR3 coding DNA: TGTGCCAGCAGCCAAGGGATAGCGGGGGCCCAAGAGACCCAGTACTTC. Translation gives CASSQGIAGAQETQYF.

The V call is TRBV11-1, the J call TRBJ2-3, with 7 positions matching TRBD2. The CDR3 totals 15 residues. The germline CDR1 and CDR2 sequences are SGHAT and FQDESV (reference sequence). V dropped 5 bases and J dropped 3; count of bases not matched to a gene: 8. The CDR3 sequence is CASSLLAIGTDTQYF. CDR3 sequence (DNA): TGTGCCAGCAGCCTACTAGCGATCGGAACAGATACGCAGTATTTT.

The rearrangement links TRBV5-1 to TRBJ2-3; 11 bases align to TRBD2. V was pared by 0 bases and J by 7 bases, with 1 base of the junction left unmatched. Germline CDR1 is SGHRS and CDR2 is YFSETQ. The CDR3 spans 14 residues. CDR3 coding DNA: TGCGCCAGCAGCTTGGGACTAGCGGGGAATACGCAGTATTTT. Amino acid sequence: CASSLGLAGNTQYF.

The rearrangement uses TRBV2 and TRBJ1-2, with 8 bases lining up with TRBD1. Per germline, CDR1 SNHLY and CDR2 FYNNEI. There are 12 residues in the CDR3. Germline trimming cut 6 bases from V and 10 bases from J; bases unmatched to any gene: 7. The CDR3 spells CASRQGANYYTF. CDR3 coding DNA: TGTGCCAGCAGGCAGGGGGCAAACTACTACACCTTC.